Below, 7 T cell receptor beta chains from the same sample are listed, as sequenced in a study of cytomegalovirus exposure and HLA in healthy donors. The PCR had 60 Vbeta and 13 Jbeta primers. The data were produced by immunoSEQ multiplex PCR, yet TCRdb's version contains in-frame clones alone and is incomplete. The data show about 98,000 clones, 75% to 85% seen once. What was sequenced was PBMCs. The source is a man aged 18 to 30 in good health and CMV-seropositive.

The rearrangement links TRBV5-6 to TRBJ2-5, with 11 bases that match TRBD1. The V and J ends lost 0 bases and 4 bases, in that order; junction bases with no gene match: 5. Germline V CDR1 and CDR2: SGHDT, YYEEEE. The CDR3 extends over 16 amino acids. The CDR3 protein is CASSLVGTGGRETQYF. CDR3 nucleotides: TGTGCCAGCAGCTTGGTGGGGACAGGGGGGCGAGAGACCCAGTACTTC.

In its sample, this clone was seen a few times. CDR3 in amino acids: CASSLSPWNTEAFF. Written as DNA, the CDR3 is TGTGCCAGCAGTTTATCTCCCTGGAACACTGAAGCTTTCTTT. The V gene is TRBV27, the J gene TRBJ1-1; D gene uncertain. Germline loops: CDR1 MNHEY, CDR2 SMNVEV (reference sequence). The germline V and J ends were trimmed by 0 bases and 1 base, with 6 bases remaining between them. The CDR3 totals 14 residues.

V gene TRBV29-1 combines with J gene TRBJ2-1, with 14 nucleotides matching TRBD2. CDR3 length: 17 amino acids. Germline lookup yields CDR1 SQVTM and CDR2 ANQGSEA. The junction had 12 bases not matched to a gene; V was cut back by 7 bases and J by 4 bases. CDR3 bases: TGCAGCGCCCGGACCCCGACTAGCGGGGGGGCATACAATGAGCAGTTCTTC. It codes for CSARTPTSGGAYNEQFF.

This chain connects TRBV4-2 to TRBJ1-6, with D possibly TRBD1 on 6 matching bases. Germline V gene lookup returns CDR1 LGHNA and CDR2 YNFKEQ. The CDR3 length is 14 residues. V lost 3 bases to trimming and J lost 9 bases, with 12 bases between them. The CDR3, as DNA: TGTGCCAGCAGCCAGGACAGAGGGGGTTCACCCCTCCACTTT. It specifies CASSQDRGGSPLHF.

The chain combines TRBV7-9 with TRBJ1-4; the match to TRBD1 covers 9 bases. This CDR3 has 16 residues. J was trimmed by 6 bases and V by 5 bases; bases with no gene match: 10. Germline CDR1 SEHNR, CDR2 FQNEAQ (reference sequence). The CDR3 DNA reads TGTGCCAGCAGCCCCGAACAGGGGGCCGGGGATGAAAAACTGTTTTTT. It translates to CASSPEQGAGDEKLFF.

The genes are TRBV27 and TRBJ2-3; tentative D call: TRBD2 (6 bases). CDR3 size: 19 residues. Germline V gene lookup returns CDR1 MNHEY and CDR2 SMNVEV (reference sequence). V lost 2 bases, J lost 2 bases, and 23 bases lay in between. The CDR3 DNA follows: TGTGCCAGCAGTTTAGTGGCTTGGAGGGCACCAACCTACACAGATACGCAGTATTTT. This sequence encodes CASSLVAWRAPTYTDTQYF.

The gene calls are TRBV15 and TRBJ2-2; D is possibly TRBD2 (6 bases). Per germline, CDR1 LNHNV and CDR2 YYDKDF (reference sequence). The ends were cut back, 8 bases at V and 2 bases at J, with 15 bases in the middle. The CDR3 length is 15 residues. CDR3 nucleotides: TGTGCCACCGTCCCGGGAGAAACCAACACCGGGGAGCTGTTTTTT. This sequence encodes CATVPGETNTGELFF. Full variable domain (remainder filled in from reference TRBV15 and TRBJ2-2): DAMVIQNPRYQVTQFGKPVTLSCSQTLNHNVMYWYQQKSSQAPKLLFHYYDKDFNNEADTPDNFQSRRPNTSFCFLDIRSPGLGDTAMYLCATVPGETNTGELFFGEGSRLTVL.